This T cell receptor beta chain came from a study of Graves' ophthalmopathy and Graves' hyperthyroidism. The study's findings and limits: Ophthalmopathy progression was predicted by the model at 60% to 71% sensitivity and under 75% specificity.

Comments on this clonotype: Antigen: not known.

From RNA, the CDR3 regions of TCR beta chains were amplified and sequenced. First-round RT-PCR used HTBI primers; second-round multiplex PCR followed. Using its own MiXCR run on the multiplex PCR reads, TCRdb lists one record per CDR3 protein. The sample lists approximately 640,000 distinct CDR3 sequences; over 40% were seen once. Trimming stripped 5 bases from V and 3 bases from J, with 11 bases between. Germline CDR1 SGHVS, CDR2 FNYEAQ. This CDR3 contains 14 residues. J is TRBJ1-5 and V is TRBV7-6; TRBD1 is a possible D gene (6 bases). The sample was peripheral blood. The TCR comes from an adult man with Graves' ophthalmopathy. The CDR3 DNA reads TGTGCCAGCAGCGCGACAGGCCACAATCAGCCCCAGCATTTT. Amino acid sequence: CASSATGHNQPQHF.